The 18 T cell receptor beta chains reported below all come from one sample, sequenced in a study of breast tumors, draining lymph nodes, adjacent tissues. TCRdb re-called the multiplex PCR reads through MiXCR, storing one row per CDR3 protein. The table shows approximately 100,000 distinct CDR3 sequences, with around 20% occurring only once. Breast cancer patients provided tissue from their axillary draining lymph nodes. The sample taken for sequencing was axillary lymph node tissue. The receptors were gathered from a female donor with breast cancer. Some clones in this sample may be carry-over from other donors' samples.

This clonotype showed up many times. The V call is TRBV12-3 or TRBV12-4, the J call TRBJ2-5; weak D call: TRBD2 (7 bases). The CDR3 totals 12 residues. V shed 6 bases and J shed 7 bases, with 12 bases lying between them. The CDR3 loop reads CASSPRGGTQYF. CDR3 nucleotides: TGTGCCAGCAGCCCTAGGGGGGGGACCCAGTACTTC.

This clonotype has ten or more counts. The chain is built from TRBV7-8 and TRBJ2-5; a weak D match, TRBD2 (6 bases). The CDR3 totals 16 residues. CDR1 and CDR2 from the germline V gene are SGHVS and FQNEAQ. V lost 0 bases to trimming and J lost 6 bases, with 17 bases between them. CDR3 nucleotide sequence: TGTGCCAGCAGCTTAGCGGAAGGAGGGAGTGGAAAGACCCAGTACTTC. Protein sequence: CASSLAEGGSGKTQYF. The full variable domain, completed using reference TRBV7-8 and TRBJ2-5, is GAGVSQSPRYKVAKRGQDVALRCDPISGHVSLFWYQQALGQGPEFLTYFQNEAQLDKSGLPSDRFFAERPEGSVSTLKIQRTQQEDSAVYLCASSLAEGGSGKTQYFGPGTRLLVL.

There are many counts of this clonotype. This rearrangement joins TRBV20-1 to TRBJ2-5, with 13 bases matching TRBD2. The V and J ends lost 5 bases and 5 bases, in that order; junction bases with no gene match: 17. The CDR3 extends over 18 amino acids. From germline, CDR1 is DFQATT and CDR2 SNEGSKA (reference sequence). CDR3 DNA: TGCAGTGCTGGGAATGACGTTGGGACTAGCGGGAATGGGGAGACCCAGTACTTC. It encodes CSAGNDVGTSGNGETQYF.

The rearrangement links TRBV20-1 to TRBJ1-1; a possible D gene is TRBD1 (5 bases). Germline CDR1 is DFQATT and CDR2 is SNEGSKA (reference sequence). The CDR3 has 13 residues. Deletions cut 5 bases from V and 6 bases from J, with 16 bases between. CDR3 DNA sequence: TGCAGTGCTCAACCGGACATTTGGGCTGAAGCTTTCTTT. Protein product: CSAQPDIWAEAFF.

This clonotype was recorded many times. The chain combines TRBV11-2 with TRBJ2-3; 11 bases match TRBD2. The CDR3 extends over 15 amino acids. Germline lookup yields CDR1 SGHAT and CDR2 FQNNGV. V lost 6 bases, J lost 6 bases, and 8 bases stayed unmatched. The CDR3 reads CASRNRLAGIDTQYF. CDR3 coding DNA: TGTGCCAGCAGAAACCGACTAGCGGGAATCGATACGCAGTATTTT.

Many counts were recorded for this clonotype. V and J are TRBV11-1 and TRBJ2-3, with TRBD2 identical over 9 bases. J was trimmed by 2 bases and V by 5 bases; bases with no gene match: 11. This CDR3 is 17 amino acids long. Germline values: CDR1 SGHAT, CDR2 FQDESV (reference sequence). CDR3 sequence reads: CASSRRAGGPNTDTQYF. CDR3 bases: TGTGCCAGCAGCCGACGAGCGGGAGGCCCAAACACAGATACGCAGTATTTT.

This clonotype turned up a few times. This chain uses TRBV24-1 with TRBJ2-3; 12 positions agree with TRBD1. Losses at the gene ends were 4 bases for V and 7 bases for J; bases not matched to a gene: 5. The CDR3 is made up of 15 amino acids. The germline V gene has CDR1 KGHDR and CDR2 SFDVKD. CDR3 in amino acids: CATSDMGQGAYTQYF. CDR3 sequence (DNA): TGTGCCACCAGTGACATGGGACAGGGGGCTTATACGCAGTATTTT.

This clonotype was counted a few times. This may be a read error: a much more frequent sequence differs by one nucleotide. As the CDR3 is not closed by the conserved phenylalanine or tryptophan, this likely results from a read error. The chain carries TRBV7-8 and TRBJ2-7, with 9 bases lining up with TRBD1. Per the germline V gene, CDR1 is SGHVS and CDR2 is FQNEAQ. V lost 3 bases and J lost 3; bases outside the gene matches: 3. CDR3 length: 14 amino acids. This CDR3 reads CASSLRQGVYEQYS. The CDR3 DNA reads as TGTGCCAGCAGCTTGCGACAGGGGGTCTACGAGCAGTACTCC.

This clonotype has at least ten counts. The genes are TRBV12-3 or TRBV12-4 and TRBJ2-3, with D tentatively TRBD2 (6 bases). The germline V and J ends were trimmed by 3 bases and 2 bases, with 12 bases remaining between them. The CDR3 consists of 15 residues. In DNA form, the CDR3 reads TGTGCCAGCAGTTTCGGGAGCGACACCACAGATACGCAGTATTTT. This sequence encodes CASSFGSDTTDTQYF.

With regard to this clonotype: Possible read error: a much larger clone is one base away. V gene TRBV6-1 combines with J gene TRBJ1-5; 8 positions agree with TRBD1. This CDR3 spans 16 amino acids. CDR1 is MNHNS and CDR2 is SASEGT in the germline V gene. CDR3 sequence: CASSELSTGVNRPQHF. CDR3 bases: TGTGCCAGCAGTGAATTATCGACAGGGGTCAATCGGCCCCAGCATTTT.

This clonotype showed up just a few times. The rearrangement uses TRBV19 and TRBJ1-5, with 7 bases aligning to TRBD1. The junction had 6 bases not matched to a gene; V was cut back by 3 bases and J by 7 bases. The CDR3 covers 14 residues. Germline CDR1 is LNHDA and CDR2 is SQIVND (reference sequence). The CDR3 reads CASSIGPGGQPQHF. CDR3 in DNA: TGTGCCAGTAGTATCGGTCCAGGGGGGCAGCCCCAGCATTTT.

V usage is TRBV27 and J usage is TRBJ1-2, with D unresolved. CDR3 size: 17 residues. Germline V CDR1 and CDR2: MNHEY, SMNVEV (reference sequence). The ends were cut back, 4 bases at V and 4 bases at J, with 22 bases in the middle. The CDR3, as DNA: TGTGCCAGCAGTTCACGGATAGGGATGGGTGAAGGCTATGGCTACACCTTC. Amino acid sequence: CASSSRIGMGEGYGYTF.

This chain uses TRBV5-5 with TRBJ2-4; 8 nucleotides match TRBD2. CDR1 and CDR2 from the germline V gene are SGHKS and YYEKEE (reference sequence). The CDR3 runs 14 residues. Trimming cost V 4 bases and J 6 bases; bases outside gene matches: 6. In DNA form, the CDR3 reads TGTGCCAGCAGCACCGGGGGGGCCGCAAACATTCAGTACTTC. Amino acids: CASSTGGAANIQYF.

On this clonotype: This clone may be a read error of a much larger clone one base away. This chain uses TRBV19 with TRBJ1-3; D is unresolved. Germline CDR1 is LNHDA and CDR2 is SQIVND (reference sequence). The CDR3 is made up of 14 amino acids. The CDR3 sequence is CASSKAASGNAIYF. The DNA of the CDR3 is TGTGCCAGTAGTAAAGCAGCCTCTGGAAACGCCATATATTTT.

Turning to this clonotype: This could be a read error, since a much larger clone is one nucleotide away. The chain recombines TRBV4-2 with TRBJ2-3, with 15 nucleotides matching TRBD2. This CDR3 is 16 amino acids long. Germline CDR1 is LGHNA and CDR2 is YNFKEQ. CDR3 residues: CASGQKGLAGGDTQYF. CDR3 nucleotides: TGTGCCAGCGGCCAAAAGGGACTAGCGGGGGGAGATACGCAGTATTTT.

The sample holds many counts of this clonotype. The chain combines TRBV14 with TRBJ1-6; D ambiguous. The CDR3 extends over 14 amino acids. V was clipped by 3 bases and J by 7 bases, with 10 bases between them. Germline V gene data show CDR1 as SGHDN and CDR2 as FVKESK. In nucleotides, the CDR3 is TGTGCCAGCAGCCAGACGACGGAGAATTCACCCCTCCACTTT. This translates into CASSQTTENSPLHF.

Remarks on this clonotype: A clone one base away is much larger, so this may be a read error. This chain connects TRBV12-3 or TRBV12-4 to TRBJ1-2; D is uncertain. This CDR3 has 13 amino acids. Here the CDR3 reads CASSVLQSYGCTF. The CDR3 region has the DNA TGTGCCAGCAGTGTGTTGCAGAGTTATGGCTGCACCTTC.

In its sample, this clonotype was seen many times. This rearrangement joins TRBV6-5 to TRBJ2-7, with D perhaps matching TRBD1 (6 bases). From germline, CDR1 is MNHEY and CDR2 SVGAGI. The CDR3 runs to 13 residues. V was trimmed by 3 bases and J by 7 bases, leaving 13 bases between them. CDR3 DNA sequence: TGTGCCAGCAGTTATACAGGGCCGCGGGAGCAGTACTTC. Amino acid sequence: CASSYTGPREQYF.